This T cell receptor beta chain was captured in a study of blood T cell repertoires in COVID-19. As for the study in general: Samples came from the United States, Italy and Spain, spanning acute and convalescent COVID-19. Nucleic acid was either cDNA or gDNA, and it came from T cells, B-cell-depleted T cells, or PBMCs.

Trimming removed 1 base from V and 0 bases from J, with 14 bases in between. This CDR3 spans 16 amino acids. Germline CDR1 SGHRS, CDR2 YFSETQ. Per the original data handling: Using reference gene primer amplification, nucleated cell counts were estimated. Sequencing was performed with immunoSEQ multiplex PCR; in TCRdb, only in-frame clones are kept and a portion is missing. That table is the source of V, J and clone size, and D and trimming were worked out from the DNA. The sample has about 210,000 clones, just over 90% seen once; the top ten hold under 1.5%. The TCR was taken from a man in his thirties or forties with acute or convalescent COVID-19. The sample taken for sequencing was peripheral blood. The genes are TRBV5-1 and TRBJ2-7, with D possibly matching TRBD1 (6 bases). The CDR3 DNA is TGCGCCAGCAGCTTGTTGGGGACAACTACCTCCTACGAGCAGTACTTC. Its translation is CASSLLGTTTSYEQYF.